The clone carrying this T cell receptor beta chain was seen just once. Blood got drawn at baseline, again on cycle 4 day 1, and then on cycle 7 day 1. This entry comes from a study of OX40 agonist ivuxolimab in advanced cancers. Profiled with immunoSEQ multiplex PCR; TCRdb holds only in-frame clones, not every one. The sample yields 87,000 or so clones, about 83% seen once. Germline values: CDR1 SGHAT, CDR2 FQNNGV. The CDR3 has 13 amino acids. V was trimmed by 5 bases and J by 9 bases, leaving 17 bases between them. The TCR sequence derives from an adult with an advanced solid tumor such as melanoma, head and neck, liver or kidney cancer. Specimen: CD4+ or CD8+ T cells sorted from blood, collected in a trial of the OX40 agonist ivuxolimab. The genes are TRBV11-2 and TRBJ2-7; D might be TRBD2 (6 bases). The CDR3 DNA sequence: TGTGCCAGCAGCGAACCCGGGATAGCGGCGCAGTACTTC. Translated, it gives CASSEPGIAAQYF. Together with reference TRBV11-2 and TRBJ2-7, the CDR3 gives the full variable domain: EAGVAQSPRYKIIEKRQSVAFWCNPISGHATLYWYQQILGQGPKLLIQFQNNGVVDDSQLPKDRFSAERLKGVDSTLKIQPAKLEDSAVYLCASSEPGIAAQYFGPGTRLTVT.